The 26 T cell receptor beta chains given below trace back to one sample, sequenced in a study of blood T cell repertoires in COVID-19. Sequencing used immunoSEQ multiplex PCR; TCRdb keeps in-frame clones, though not all of them. This table holds about 69,000 clones, approximately 79% found once. The sequenced sample consisted of peripheral blood. Receptor source: a human donor in a cohort sampled during active COVID-19.

This clone was seen a single time. The V gene is TRBV5-4, the J gene TRBJ2-2, with TRBD2 identical over 7 bases. This CDR3 is built from 15 residues. Losses at the gene ends were 0 bases for V and 3 bases for J; bases not matched to a gene: 2. Germline V gene sequence: CDR1 SGHNT, CDR2 YYREEE (reference sequence). DNA of the CDR3: TGTGCCAGCAGCTTGGAAGCGGGGCACACCGGGGAGCTGTTTTTT. Residues: CASSLEAGHTGELFF.

V and J are TRBV6-6 and TRBJ1-2, with TRBD1 matching 7 bases. The germline CDR1 and CDR2 sequences are MNHNY and SVGAGI (reference sequence). The V gene end was trimmed by 6 bases and the J gene end by 2 bases; junction bases not matched to a gene: 18. The CDR3 runs 18 residues. As DNA, the CDR3 is TGTGCCAGCAGCCGACCCTGGGGCGCCAAGGGGGCGAACTATGGCTACACCTTC. As protein: CASSRPWGAKGANYGYTF.

This clone was recorded a few times. The chain uses TRBV5-5 and TRBJ2-7, with TRBD1 matching 9 bases. V dropped 0 bases and J dropped 4; count of bases not matched to a gene: 5. CDR3 length: 15 amino acids. Per the germline V gene, CDR1 is SGHKS and CDR2 is YYEKEE (reference sequence). Here the CDR3 reads CASSLATGGSYEQYF. The CDR3 DNA follows: TGTGCCAGCAGCTTGGCGACAGGGGGAAGTTACGAGCAGTACTTC.

This chain links TRBV30 with TRBJ1-1, with D uncertain. With 4 bases removed from V and 10 bases from J, the gap between germline ends came to 13 bases. CDR1 GTSNPN and CDR2 SVGIG come from the germline V gene (reference sequence). The CDR3 length is 11 residues. The CDR3: CAWIWSPLAFF. The DNA of the CDR3 is TGTGCCTGGATCTGGAGCCCCTTAGCTTTCTTT.

The chain couples TRBV7-2 to TRBJ2-7; the D is unclear. This CDR3 spans 13 amino acids. CDR1 is SGHTA and CDR2 is FQGNSA in the germline V gene. V lost 1 base and J 2 bases, leaving 6 bases between the germline ends. The CDR3 reads CASSLVSAYEQYF. In nucleotides, the CDR3 is TGTGCCAGCAGCTTAGTTTCCGCCTACGAGCAGTACTTC.

The chain is built from TRBV5-1 and TRBJ2-7; tentative D call: TRBD1 (7 bases). Trimming removed 0 bases at V and 7 bases at J, with 14 bases between. There are 14 residues in the CDR3. CDR1 is SGHRS and CDR2 is YFSETQ in the germline V gene. The CDR3 reads CASSLAGGGREQYF. CDR3 bases: TGCGCCAGCAGCTTGGCAGGGGGAGGCCGGGAGCAGTACTTC. Together with reference TRBV5-1 and TRBJ2-7, the CDR3 gives the full variable domain: KAGVTQTPRYLIKTRGQQVTLSCSPISGHRSVSWYQQTPGQGLQFLFEYFSETQRNKGNFPGRFSGRQFSNSRSEMNVSTLELGDSALYLCASSLAGGGREQYFGPGTRLTVT.

The chain joins TRBV7-2 to TRBJ2-1; 10 bases align to TRBD1. The CDR3 covers 15 residues. The V gene end was trimmed by 4 bases and the J gene end by 9 bases; junction bases not matched to a gene: 9. Germline CDR1 reads SGHTA; CDR2 reads FQGNSA. The CDR3 DNA is TGTGCCAGCAGCTCCCAGACAGGGGGCGCGGGTGAGCAGTTCTTC. It yields the protein CASSSQTGGAGEQFF.

V is TRBV5-1 and J is TRBJ1-2; 9 nucleotides agree with TRBD1. The CDR3 extends over 16 amino acids. From germline, CDR1 is SGHRS and CDR2 YFSETQ. V lost 7 bases and J lost 8; bases outside the gene matches: 18. The CDR3 bases are TGCGCCAGCCGACCCCGCGGACAGGGGATAACAGGAGGCTACACCTTC. Amino acids: CASRPRGQGITGGYTF.

The CDR3 DNA reads TGTGCCAGCAGCTTAGGTTCCGGGAGTCCCACCGGGGAGCTGTTTTTT. Protein product: CASSLGSGSPTGELFF. The chain combines TRBV11-2 with TRBJ2-2, with TRBD2 as a possible D gene (6 bases). The CDR3 spans 16 residues. Trimming took 1 base from V and 4 from J, leaving 13 bases between them. Per the germline V gene, CDR1 is SGHAT and CDR2 is FQNNGV.

The rearrangement links TRBV4-1 to TRBJ1-2; TRBD1 matches at 8 bases. This CDR3 region has 16 residues. Germline assignment: CDR1 MGHRA and CDR2 YSYEKL. V dropped 2 bases and J dropped 6; count of bases not matched to a gene: 11. The CDR3: CASSQTFSDRVHGYTF. The CDR3 bases are TGCGCCAGCAGCCAAACTTTCTCGGACAGGGTCCATGGCTACACCTTC.

This chain links TRBV7-2 with TRBJ1-2; no firm D call. Germline V CDR1 and CDR2: SGHTA, FQGNSA. The CDR3 sequence is 14 residues long. The V gene lost 4 bases and the J gene lost 8 bases, with 17 bases spanning the gap. The CDR3 nucleotides are TGTGCCAGCAGCTCCTACCTAGGTAGCGGAGGCTACACCTTC. The encoded protein is CASSSYLGSGGYTF.

The V and J genes are TRBV2 and TRBJ2-7; 8 bases line up with TRBD1. The germline V gene encodes CDR1 SNHLY and CDR2 FYNNEI. V lost 6 bases and J lost 6; bases outside the gene matches: 13. This CDR3 region has 15 residues. The CDR3 is CASSYGTGYGREQYF. The CDR3 nucleotides are TGTGCCAGCAGCTACGGGACAGGTTATGGACGCGAGCAGTACTTC.

This chain connects TRBV20-1 to TRBJ2-5; TRBD2 matches at 10 bases. Germline CDR1 is DFQATT and CDR2 is SNEGSKA (reference sequence). CDR3 length: 15 amino acids. Unmatched junction bases numbered 5, after V lost 3 bases and J lost 1 base. CDR3 DNA: TGCAGTGCTAGTCCTAGCGGGGGCTTCCAAGAGACCCAGTACTTC. Protein: CSASPSGGFQETQYF.

J is TRBJ2-7 and V is TRBV20-1, with D perhaps TRBD2 (6 bases). Germline assignment: CDR1 DFQATT and CDR2 SNEGSKA (reference sequence). Trimming stripped 5 bases from V and 7 bases from J, with 9 bases between. This CDR3 has 10 residues. CDR3 coding DNA: TGCAGTGCTGAACGGGGGGAGCAGTACTTC. Translation: CSAERGEQYF.

The chain has TRBV5-1 and TRBJ2-1; the match to TRBD2 covers 9 bases. The CDR3 runs 16 residues. The germline V gene has CDR1 SGHRS and CDR2 YFSETQ. V dropped 0 bases and J dropped 7; count of bases not matched to a gene: 8. The CDR3 coding sequence is TGCGCCAGCAGCTTGGTCCTTAGCGGGAGTAAGAATGAGCAGTTCTTC. This gives the protein CASSLVLSGSKNEQFF.

The genes are TRBV19 and TRBJ2-5; the D is unclear. The V end was cut by 4 bases, the J end by 2 bases, with 17 bases between. Germline V CDR1 and CDR2: LNHDA, SQIVND (reference sequence). The CDR3 is 16 amino acids. The CDR3 is CASSSGGFSRQETQYF. Written as DNA, the CDR3 is TGTGCCAGTAGTAGCGGCGGTTTTAGCAGACAAGAGACCCAGTACTTC.

The chain couples TRBV25-1 to TRBJ2-3; 7 nucleotides agree with TRBD1. The ends lost 1 base at V and 2 bases at J; junction bases unmatched: 12. Per the germline V gene, CDR1 is MGHDK and CDR2 is SYGVNS. The CDR3 runs to 18 residues. CDR3 sequence: CASSESARDRMSTDTQYF. CDR3 DNA: TGTGCCAGCAGTGAATCGGCCCGGGACAGAATGTCCACAGATACGCAGTATTTT.

This clone appeared a few times. The chain recombines TRBV28 with TRBJ2-3; 8 positions agree with TRBD2. The CDR3 runs 18 residues. V lost 5 bases to trimming and J lost 0 bases; unmatched junction nucleotides: 13. Per the germline V gene, CDR1 is MDHEN and CDR2 is SYDVKM. DNA of the CDR3: TGTGCCAGCAGTCTTTCTCCGGGACTAGGGACCAGCACAGATACGCAGTATTTT. As protein: CASSLSPGLGTSTDTQYF.

The chain carries TRBV19 and TRBJ1-1; D not certain. The CDR3 is made up of 16 amino acids. Per germline, CDR1 LNHDA and CDR2 SQIVND (reference sequence). Trimming removed 7 bases at V and 0 bases at J, with 18 bases between. CDR3 bases: TGTGCCAGTACGCGTAATCTTAACCACCTGAACACTGAAGCTTTCTTT. It specifies CASTRNLNHLNTEAFF.

This chain joins TRBV19 and TRBJ1-5, with a tentative D call TRBD1 (5 bases). Trimming took 7 bases from V and 7 from J, leaving 17 bases between them. Per germline, CDR1 LNHDA and CDR2 SQIVND (reference sequence). The CDR3 totals 14 residues. CDR3 coding DNA: TGTGCCAGTACCTCACTCCAGGGATTCCAGCCCCAGCATTTT. It is translated as CASTSLQGFQPQHF.

This clone turned up a few times. DNA of the CDR3: TGTGCCACCAGGGGTAATGAGCAGTTCTTC. As protein: CATRGNEQFF. The chain joins TRBV4-2 to TRBJ2-1; D may be TRBD1 (6 bases). Trimming removed 10 bases at V and 7 bases at J, with 8 bases between. CDR1 is LGHNA and CDR2 is YNFKEQ in the germline V gene. The CDR3 length is 10 residues.

The count of this clone is one. This rearrangement joins TRBV27 to TRBJ1-4, with no clear D. The CDR3 totals 11 residues. Germline V gives CDR1 MNHEY, CDR2 SMNVEV (reference sequence). V gave up 9 bases and J gave up 7 bases, with 9 bases separating them. CDR3 sequence (DNA): TGTGCCAGTCGAGAGGGTGAAAAACTGTTTTTT. Protein: CASREGEKLFF.

This sequence joins TRBV5-6 and TRBJ2-7, with 9 nucleotides matching TRBD2. The CDR3 is 17 amino acids. Germline V gene data show CDR1 as SGHDT and CDR2 as YYEEEE. Unmatched junction bases numbered 12, after V lost 0 bases and J lost 5 bases. The DNA for the CDR3 is TGTGCCAGCAGCTTGGTGGGACTAGCTACGTCTTCCCACGAGCAGTACTTC. Amino acid sequence: CASSLVGLATSSHEQYF. Variable domain in full (rest from reference TRBV5-6 and TRBJ2-7): DAGVTQSPTHLIKTRGQQVTLRCSPKSGHDTVSWYQQALGQGPQFIFQYYEEEERQRGNFPDRFSGHQFPNYSSELNVNALLLGDSALYLCASSLVGLATSSHEQYFGPGTRLTVT.

About this clone: The junction does not match germline at one end; this may be a read error. The chain carries TRBV4-1 and TRBJ1-3, with D hard to call. In germline, CDR1 is MGHRA, CDR2 YSYEKL. The CDR3 is 15 amino acids. The CDR3, as DNA: TGCGCCAGCACCCAAGGTGGAGGGTCTGGAAACACCATATATTTT. Protein sequence: CASTQGGGSGNTIYF.

The genes are TRBV5-1 and TRBJ2-5; 9 bases align to TRBD1. V shed 4 bases and J 5 bases; nucleotides not matched to a gene: 9. The CDR3 has 15 amino acids. Germline V CDR1 and CDR2: SGHRS, YFSETQ. CDR3 in amino acids: CASSRPGQGKETQYF. The CDR3 nucleotides read TGCGCCAGCAGCAGACCGGGACAGGGAAAGGAGACCCAGTACTTC.

V usage is TRBV28 and J usage is TRBJ1-2, with TRBD1 matching over 7 bases. Germline CDR1 is MDHEN and CDR2 is SYDVKM. The junction had 9 bases not matched to a gene; V was cut back by 10 bases and J by 4 bases. The CDR3 is 13 amino acids. The CDR3 bases are TGTGCCACCCAGGGGGGCGAAGCCTATGGCTACACCTTC. Its protein is CATQGGEAYGYTF.